The entry below gives a single TCR beta chain sequence along with its context. The data belong to a study of control samples from healthy donors and cancer patients. The CDR3 is 14 residues long. V lost 1 base and J lost 2, with 10 bases in between. Germline CDR1 is GTSNPN and CDR2 is SVGIG (reference sequence). Clones were read by immunoSEQ multiplex PCR, and TCRdb kept only the in-frame ones, dropping some. The data hold about 170,000 clones, with 91% observed a single time. Sequencing was performed on blood. V usage is TRBV30 and J usage is TRBJ2-3, with D perhaps matching TRBD1 (6 bases). This TCR derives from a woman aged 30 to 39 in good health. The CDR3 nucleotides read TGTGCCTGGAGTGGTGGGGGCGACACAGATACGCAGTATTTT. Amino acids: CAWSGGGDTDTQYF. The full variable domain, completed using reference TRBV30 and TRBJ2-3, is SQTIHQWPATLVQPVGSPLSLECTVEGTSNPNLYWYRQAAGRGLQLLFYSVGIGQISSEVPQNLSASRPQDRQFILSSKKLLLSDSGFYLCAWSGGGDTDTQYFGPGTRLTVL.